These 5 T cell receptor beta chains were sequenced from one sample in a study of CXCR3-negative and CXCR3-positive naive CD8 T cells. The study's findings and limits: Comparison of naive cells showed more hydrophobic TRB CDR3s in CXCR3-positive than in CXCR3-negative naive cells.

It was by 5' RACE with UMI labels that the TRB cDNA libraries were prepared. TCRdb re-called the 5' RACE reads; one entry per CDR3 protein, DNA not given. Recorded for this sample: approximately 59,000 distinct CDR3 sequences. No antigen is known for these receptors. The sample taken for sequencing was naive CXCR3+ CD8+ T cells from blood. The subset here: CD45RO-CCR7+CD27+CD95- naive CD8+ T cells expressing CXCR3 (TNR3+). All receptors derive from a human donor in good health. Some clones in this sample may be carry-over from other donors' samples.

The J gene is TRBJ2-1, the V gene TRBV12-3 or TRBV12-4. This CDR3 is 13 amino acids long. The CDR3 sequence: CASSFLINNEQFF.

V is TRBV3-1 and J is TRBJ2-7; TCRdb designates TRBD2, a call that cannot be tested without DNA. This CDR3 contains 17 residues. Germline CDR1 reads LGHDT; CDR2 reads YNNKEL (reference sequence). This CDR3 reads CASSQLLRLGGKSEQYF.

J is TRBJ1-1 and V is TRBV7-2; the D call of TRBD1 rests on TCRdb alone, since no DNA is present to check it. This CDR3 has 15 residues. Germline values: CDR1 SGHTA, CDR2 FQGNSA. The CDR3 region is CASSPVEGADTEAFF.

This chain's CDR3 is CASSQVGQGYEQYF. This chain uses TRBV7-6 with TRBJ2-7; TCRdb's D call, TRBD1, is unchecked because there is no DNA. Per germline, CDR1 SGHVS and CDR2 FNYEAQ. The CDR3 contains 14 residues.

The rearrangement links TRBV29-1 to TRBJ2-7. The CDR3 runs to 14 residues. Germline loops: CDR1 SQVTM, CDR2 ANQGSEA. This CDR3 is CSVEVDGSSYEQYF.